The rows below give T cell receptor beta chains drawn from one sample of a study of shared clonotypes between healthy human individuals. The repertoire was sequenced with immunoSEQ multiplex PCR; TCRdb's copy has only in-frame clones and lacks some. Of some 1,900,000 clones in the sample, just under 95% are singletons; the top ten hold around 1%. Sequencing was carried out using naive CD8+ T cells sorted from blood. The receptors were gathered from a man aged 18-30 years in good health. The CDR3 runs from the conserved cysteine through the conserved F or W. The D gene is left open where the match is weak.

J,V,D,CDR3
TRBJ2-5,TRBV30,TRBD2,CAWMAGDQETQYF
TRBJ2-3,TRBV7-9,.,CASSDTKGTQYF
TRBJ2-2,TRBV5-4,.,CASGGGNTGELFF
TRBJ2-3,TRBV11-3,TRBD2,CASSLGTSPSTDTQYF
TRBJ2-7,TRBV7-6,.,CASSHRISGSYEQYF
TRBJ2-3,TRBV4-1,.,CASSQDEVAWDTQYF
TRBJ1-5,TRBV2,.,CASSGGAGRQPQHF
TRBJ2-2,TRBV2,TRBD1,CASDGQGGDTGELFF
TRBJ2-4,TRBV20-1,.,CSARAQNIQYF
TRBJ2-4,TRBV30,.,CACEGLINIQYF
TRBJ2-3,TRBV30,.,CAHSAEFTDTQYF
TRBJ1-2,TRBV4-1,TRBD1,CASSSEPGQGNYGYTF
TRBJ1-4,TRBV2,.,CARRGGEKLFF